The sequence of this T cell receptor beta chain was determined in a study of tumor-infiltrating lymphocytes in primary liver carcinoma. Study information: The study included patients who were men and women aged 30 to 69 years. Sample yields of productive TCRbeta reads, ranging from roughly 3.65 to 7.13 million, were similar across tissue types. Study conclusions and caveats: Only about 7-24% of top clones occurred in every one of the five tumor regions.

The study co-extracted DNA and RNA from about 21-30 mg of unsorted bulk tissue. Samples were taken from five separate regions of every tumor. Concerning this clonotype: What it recognizes is unknown. The junction departs from germline at one end; a sequencing error may be responsible.

Priming with a constant-region primer yielded TCR beta cDNA from about 540 ng total RNA. Libraries covering TCR beta were generated through three nested multiplex PCR rounds (using a slightly modified ARM-PCR). TRBV1-TRBV30 forward primers paired with a C-beta reverse primer drove the first two PCR rounds, about 9 cycles each. TCRdb re-derived calls from the multiplex PCR reads in MiXCR, one entry per CDR3 protein. In the table there are 20,000 to 25,000 distinct CDR3 sequences, about 79% of which are singletons. The germline V gene encodes CDR1 SNHLY and CDR2 FYNNEI. The CDR3 runs 15 residues. The sample comprised liver tumor tissue from sampling region 1. This sample's subset: tumor region T1, superior pole. This sequence originates from a woman aged 25 to 45 with primary liver carcinoma and hepatitis B virus infection. This chain links TRBV2 with TRBJ2-7; D unclear. DNA of the CDR3: TGTACCAGCAGTGATCTGCGGCCAGGAACCCATGAGCAGTACTTC. The encoded protein is CTSSDLRPGTHEQYF. The full variable domain, its missing parts supplied by reference TRBV2 and TRBJ2-7, is EPEVTQTPSHQVTQMGQEVILRCVPISNHLYFYWYRQILGQKVEFLVSFYNNEISEKSEIFDDQFSVERPDGSNFTLKIRSTKLEDSAMYFCTSSDLRPGTHEQYFGPGTRLTVT.